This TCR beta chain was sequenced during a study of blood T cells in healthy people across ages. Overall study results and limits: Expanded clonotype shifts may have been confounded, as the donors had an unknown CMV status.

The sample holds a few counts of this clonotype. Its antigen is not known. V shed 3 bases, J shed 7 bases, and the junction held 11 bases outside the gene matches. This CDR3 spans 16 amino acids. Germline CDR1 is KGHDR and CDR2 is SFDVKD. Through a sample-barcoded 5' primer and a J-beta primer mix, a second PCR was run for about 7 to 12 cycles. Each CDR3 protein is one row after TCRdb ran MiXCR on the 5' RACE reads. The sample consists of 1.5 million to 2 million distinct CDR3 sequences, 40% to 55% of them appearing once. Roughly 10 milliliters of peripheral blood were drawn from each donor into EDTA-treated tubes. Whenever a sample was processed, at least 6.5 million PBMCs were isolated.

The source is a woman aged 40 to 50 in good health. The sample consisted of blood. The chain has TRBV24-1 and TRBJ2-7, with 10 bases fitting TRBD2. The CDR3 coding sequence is TGTGCCACCAGTGATCCTAGCGGGGGCTCCTACAATGAGCAGTACTTC. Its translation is CATSDPSGGSYNEQYF.